This T cell receptor (beta chain) was recovered during a study of beta chain features in type 1 diabetes. Study at large: Healthy donors resembled patients in age, gender and cell yields.

This clone was detected only a few times. Its antigen is unknown. Trimming took off 4 bases at V and 3 bases at J, with 13 bases between the two ends. The germline V gene encodes CDR1 SGHRS and CDR2 YFSETQ. This CDR3 is 14 amino acids long. Using CD45RO/CCR7/CD25/CD127/CD95/CD27, CD4+ naive, central memory, regulatory and stem cell-like memory cells were sorted. Study results and limitations: Researchers reported that naive, central memory and Treg TCRB repertoires appeared more similar in patients than in healthy donors.

The entirety of the isolated RNA underwent reverse transcription, so expressed TCRB transcripts were sequenced. Data came from immunoSEQ multiplex PCR; TCRdb stores just in-frame clones and leaves some out. In the table there are around 300,000 clones, under 8.5% of which are singletons. Sequencing input: central memory CD4+ T cells from blood. The gene calls are TRBV5-1 and TRBJ2-5; either TRBD1 or TRBD2 may supply D (5 bases each). The source is a woman younger than 35 in good health. CDR3 sequence: CASSIQGREETQYF. In nucleotides, the CDR3 is TGCGCCAGCAGCATTCAGGGACGGGAAGAGACCCAGTACTTC.